The present T cell receptor beta chain was sequenced within a study of graft-versus-host responses after intestinal transplantation. Overall study context: Anti-thymocyte globulin was used for induction in all recipients, who then took tacrolimus and steroids for approximately 3 years. General study results and limits: Early HvG declines after transplant were associated with peak circulating GvH clone levels. Some patients had graft-donor T cell macrochimerism, and their allografts showed high graft-versus-host to host-versus-graft clonal ratios.

A remark on this clone: The antigen is not known.

The data were produced by immunoSEQ multiplex PCR, yet TCRdb's version contains in-frame clones alone and is incomplete. The table has about 51,000 clones, 89% seen once. Germline CDR1 and CDR2: MDHEN and SYDVKM. The CDR3 covers 15 residues. V lost 8 bases to trimming and J lost 0 bases, with 16 bases between them. This sequence originates from a human donor who was the organ donor for an intestinal transplant. The chain uses TRBV28 and TRBJ2-5; no clear D. The sample consisted of unstimulated CD4+ T cells sorted from spleen or lymph node cells, taken before transplant. CDR3 in amino acids: CASRNPGTYQETQYF. CDR3 in DNA: TGTGCCAGCCGCAACCCAGGAACGTACCAAGAGACCCAGTACTTC. The complete variable domain, with remaining parts taken from reference TRBV28 and TRBJ2-5, reads DVKVTQSSRYLVKRTGEKVFLECVQDMDHENMFWYRQDPGLGLRLIYFSYDVKMKEKGDIPEGYSVSREKKERFSLILESASTNQTSMYLCASRNPGTYQETQYFGPGTRLLVL.